Following are 3 T cell receptor beta chains from one sample sequenced in a study of OX40 agonist ivuxolimab in advanced cancers. Repertoires were generated with immunoSEQ multiplex PCR, while TCRdb's copy carries only in-frame clones and drops some. The sample consists of about 16,000 clones, around 84% of them appearing once. Sequences were derived from CD4+ or CD8+ T cells sorted from blood, sampled in a trial of the OX40 agonist ivuxolimab. These TCRs come from an adult with an advanced solid tumor such as melanoma, head and neck, liver or kidney cancer.

The chain is built from TRBV7-9 and TRBJ1-2; weak D call: TRBD1 (5 bases). CDR3 length: 13 amino acids. CDR1 and CDR2 (germline): SEHNR, FQNEAQ (reference sequence). V was cut by 5 bases and J by 8 bases, with 15 bases left in between. CDR3 residues: CASSPGGKGGYTF. The CDR3 DNA reads TGTGCCAGCAGCCCGGGGGGGAAAGGAGGCTACACCTTC.

V and J are TRBV7-9 and TRBJ2-3; 9 bases agree with TRBD2. Germline assignment: CDR1 SEHNR and CDR2 FQNEAQ (reference sequence). V lost 5 bases, J lost 5 bases, and 8 bases stayed unmatched. The CDR3 consists of 15 residues. CDR3 sequence reads: CASSPLEAGGDTQYF. The CDR3 DNA reads as TGTGCCAGCAGCCCCCTAGAAGCGGGAGGAGATACGCAGTATTTT.

This clone was observed once. V is TRBV5-1 and J is TRBJ1-1; possibly TRBD1 for D (5 bases). Trimming pared 3 bases from V and 1 base from J, leaving 7 bases between. Germline V lookup: CDR1 SGHRS, CDR2 YFSETQ. The CDR3 covers 13 residues. The CDR3 DNA sequence: TGCGCCAGCAGCTCCCAGGGGAACACTGAAGCTTTCTTT. Protein: CASSSQGNTEAFF. Based on the CDR3 plus reference TRBV5-1 and TRBJ1-1, the full variable domain is KAGVTQTPRYLIKTRGQQVTLSCSPISGHRSVSWYQQTPGQGLQFLFEYFSETQRNKGNFPGRFSGRQFSNSRSEMNVSTLELGDSALYLCASSSQGNTEAFFGQGTRLTVV.